This TCR beta chain came from a study of cytomegalovirus exposure and HLA in healthy donors. Primers: 60 Vbeta forward and 13 Jbeta reverse. Measured with immunoSEQ multiplex PCR; TCRdb has only the in-frame clones, and not every one. The sample shows 75,000 to 100,000 clones, around 76% of them seen only once. The material sequenced was PBMCs. This receptor was taken from a man aged 30-40 years in good health and CMV-seronegative.

The CDR3 sequence is CASSTRRGGDEKLFF. In DNA, the CDR3 is TGTGCCAGCAGCACCCGACGGGGAGGGGATGAAAAACTGTTTTTT. V gene TRBV7-8 combines with J gene TRBJ1-4, with a weak D call TRBD1 (5 bases). Germline V lookup: CDR1 SGHVS, CDR2 FQNEAQ. The CDR3 runs to 15 residues. Trimming took 5 bases from V and 6 from J, leaving 16 bases between them. Filled out from reference TRBV7-8 and TRBJ1-4, the complete variable domain reads GAGVSQSPRYKVAKRGQDVALRCDPISGHVSLFWYQQALGQGPEFLTYFQNEAQLDKSGLPSDRFFAERPEGSVSTLKIQRTQQEDSAVYLCASSTRRGGDEKLFFGSGTQLSVL.